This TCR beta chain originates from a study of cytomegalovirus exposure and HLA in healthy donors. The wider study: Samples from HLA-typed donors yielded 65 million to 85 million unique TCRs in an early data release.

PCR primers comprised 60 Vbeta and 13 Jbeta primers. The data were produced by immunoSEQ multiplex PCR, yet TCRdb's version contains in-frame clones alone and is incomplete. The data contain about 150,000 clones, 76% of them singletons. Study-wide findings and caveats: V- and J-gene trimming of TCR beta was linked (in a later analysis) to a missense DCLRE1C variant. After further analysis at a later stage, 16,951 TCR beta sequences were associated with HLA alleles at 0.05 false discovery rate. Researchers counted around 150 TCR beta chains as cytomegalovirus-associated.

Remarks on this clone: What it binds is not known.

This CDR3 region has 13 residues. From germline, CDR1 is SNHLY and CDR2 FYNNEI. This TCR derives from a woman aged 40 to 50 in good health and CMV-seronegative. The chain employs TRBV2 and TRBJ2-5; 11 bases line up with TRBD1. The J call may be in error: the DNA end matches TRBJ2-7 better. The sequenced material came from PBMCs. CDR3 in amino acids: CAGSGTGGYEQYF. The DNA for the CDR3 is TGTGCCGGATCCGGGACAGGGGGCTACGAGCAGTACTTC.